The rows below give T cell receptor beta chains drawn from one sample of a study of blood T cell repertoires in COVID-19. The repertoire was sequenced with immunoSEQ multiplex PCR; TCRdb's copy has only in-frame clones and lacks some. Here the sample spans 190,000 or so clones, about 87% being singletons. Sample: peripheral blood. The receptor source for this set is a woman aged 18-29 years who had recovered from COVID-19. Each CDR3 is given with its conserved first and last residue. D genes are given only for firm matches. The size field is filled for only some rows; it gives once, few, many or a size class.

v_gene	len	abundance	d_gene	j_gene	CDR3aa	CDR3nt
TRBV19	14	NA	TRBD1	TRBJ2-2	CASRIQGSAGELFF	TGTGCCAGTAGAATACAGGGGAGCGCCGGGGAGCTGTTTTTT
TRBV21-1	20	NA	NA	TRBJ2-5	CASSTGARLAYSREQETQYF	TGTGCCAGCAGCACGGGGGCGAGACTAGCGTACTCTCGGGAGCAAGAGACCCAGTACTTC
TRBV27	15	NA	TRBD1	TRBJ1-1	CASSRTGGSNTEAFF	TGTGCCAGCAGTCGGACAGGGGGCTCCAACACTGAAGCTTTCTTT
TRBV6-4	15	NA	TRBD2	TRBJ2-3	CASSRGGASTDTQYF	TGTGCCAGCAGTCGCGGGGGGGCTAGCACAGATACGCAGTATTTT
TRBV2	15	NA	TRBD2	TRBJ2-5	CASSLGLAGEETQYF	TGTGCCAGCAGCCTCGGGCTAGCGGGGGAAGAGACCCAGTACTTC
TRBV3-1/TRBV3-2	17	NA	NA	TRBJ2-2	CASSQEPGLGNTGELFF	TGTGCCAGCAGCCAAGAACCGGGACTGGGGAACACCGGGGAGCTGTTTTTT
TRBV5-1	15	NA	NA	TRBJ2-3	CASALAAPGTDTQYF	TGCGCCAGCGCCCTGGCGGCCCCCGGCACAGATACGCAGTATTTT
TRBV12-3/TRBV12-4	13	NA	NA	TRBJ1-5	CASSRGGDQPQHF	TGTGCCAGCTCTAGGGGGGGGGATCAGCCCCAGCATTTT
TRBV19	16	NA	TRBD1	TRBJ2-1	CASSIGSGQGWNEQFF	TGTGCCAGTAGTATCGGATCGGGACAGGGGTGGAATGAGCAGTTCTTC
TRBV6-2/TRBV6-3	11	once	NA	TRBJ1-2	CASSQGQPGTF	TGTGCCAGCAGCCAAGGACAGCCGGGCACCTTC
TRBV9	16	NA	NA	TRBJ1-2	CASSVRQGPQWGGYTF	TGTGCCAGCAGCGTACGGCAGGGCCCCCAGTGGGGAGGCTACACCTTC
TRBV7-9	13	NA	NA	TRBJ2-1	CASSLPSGNEQFF	TGTGCCAGCAGCTTACCCAGCGGGAATGAGCAGTTCTTC
TRBV6-1	16	NA	TRBD1	TRBJ1-2	CASSETGGTFNYGYTF	TGTGCCAGCAGTGAGACAGGGGGCACTTTTAACTATGGCTACACCTTC
TRBV7-9	16	few	TRBD2	TRBJ2-5	CASSLAVTSGSETQYF	TGTGCCAGCAGCTTAGCAGTTACTAGCGGGAGTGAGACCCAGTACTTC
TRBV4-1	14	NA	NA	TRBJ2-7	CASSQGIRAFEQYF	TGCGCCAGCAGCCAAGGGATCAGGGCGTTCGAGCAGTACTTC
TRBV5-4	15	NA	TRBD2	TRBJ2-1	CASRPSGLARNEQFF	TGTGCCAGCAGGCCATCGGGACTAGCCCGCAATGAGCAGTTCTTC
TRBV27	14	NA	TRBD2	TRBJ2-3	CASRTSGGADTQYF	TGTGCCAGCAGGACTAGCGGGGGAGCAGATACGCAGTATTTT
TRBV7-9	15	NA	TRBD1	TRBJ1-4	CASSSTGPTNEKLFF	TGTGCCAGCAGCTCGACAGGGCCCACTAATGAAAAACTGTTTTTT
TRBV9	15	few	NA	TRBJ2-3	CASSPAVIATDTQYF	TGTGCCAGCAGCCCCGCCGTTATAGCCACAGATACGCAGTATTTT
TRBV21-1	12	NA	NA	TRBJ2-7	CASSNRGGEQYF	TGTGCCAGCAGCAATCGGGGAGGCGAGCAGTACTTC
TRBV19	14	few	NA	TRBJ2-7	CASSIFQGSYEQYF	TGTGCCAGTAGTATTTTCCAGGGTTCCTACGAGCAGTACTTC
TRBV9	15	NA	NA	TRBJ2-3	CASSSGLLSTDTQYF	TGTGCCAGCAGCTCAGGACTTCTCTCCACAGATACGCAGTATTTT